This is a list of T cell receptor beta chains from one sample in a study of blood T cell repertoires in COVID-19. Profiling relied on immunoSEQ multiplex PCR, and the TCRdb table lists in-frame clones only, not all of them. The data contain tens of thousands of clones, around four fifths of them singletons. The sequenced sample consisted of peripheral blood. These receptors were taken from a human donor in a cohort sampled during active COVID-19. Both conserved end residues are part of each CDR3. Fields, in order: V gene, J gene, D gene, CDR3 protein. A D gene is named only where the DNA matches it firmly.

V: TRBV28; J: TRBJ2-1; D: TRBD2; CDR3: CASSSGLAGPEQFF
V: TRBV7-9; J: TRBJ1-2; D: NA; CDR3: CASSLERDYTF
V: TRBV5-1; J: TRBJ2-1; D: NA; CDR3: CASSLGPTSSYNEQFF
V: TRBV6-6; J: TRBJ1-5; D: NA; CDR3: CASSYSLYNQPQHF
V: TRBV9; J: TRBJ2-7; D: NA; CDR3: CASSVEGLSYEQYF
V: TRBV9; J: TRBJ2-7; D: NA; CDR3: CASSPTATYEQYF
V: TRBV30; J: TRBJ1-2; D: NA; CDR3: CAWSVQPVDGYTF
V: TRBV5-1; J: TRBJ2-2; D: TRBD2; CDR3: CASSLVGGTTGELFF
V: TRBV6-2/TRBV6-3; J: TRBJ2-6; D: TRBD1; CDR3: CASSRDRAGANVLTF
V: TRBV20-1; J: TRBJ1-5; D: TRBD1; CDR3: CSASSPGGSGGNQPQHF
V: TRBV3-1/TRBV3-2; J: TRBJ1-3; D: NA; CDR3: CASSQSSAGTSIYF
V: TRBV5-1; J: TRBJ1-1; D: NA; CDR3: CASSSREPGDTEAFF
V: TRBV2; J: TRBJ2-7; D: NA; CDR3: CASRELQDIDEQYF
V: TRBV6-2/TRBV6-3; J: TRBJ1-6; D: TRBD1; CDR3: CASSYEQGAYSPLHF
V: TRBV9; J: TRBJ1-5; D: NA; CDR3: CASSSLGGNQPQHF
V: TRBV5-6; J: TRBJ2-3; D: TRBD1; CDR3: CASSLGGLAVGTQYF
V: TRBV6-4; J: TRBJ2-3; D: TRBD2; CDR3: CASSDGAGGTDTQYF
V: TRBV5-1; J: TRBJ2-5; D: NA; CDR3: CASSPHNQETQYF
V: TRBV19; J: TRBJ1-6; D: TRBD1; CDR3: CASSISAGGNSPLHF
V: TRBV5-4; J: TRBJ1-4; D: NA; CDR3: CASSPDISNEKLFF
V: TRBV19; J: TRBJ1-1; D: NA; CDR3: CASSRTGGGSEAFF
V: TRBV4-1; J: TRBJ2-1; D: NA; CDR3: CASSRDTVGEQFF
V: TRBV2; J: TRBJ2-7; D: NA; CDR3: CASRYGRTEIYEQYF
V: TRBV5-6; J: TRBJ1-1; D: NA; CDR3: CASSLPHNRNTEAFF
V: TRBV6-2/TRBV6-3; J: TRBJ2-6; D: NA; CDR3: CASSYAGSGANVLTF
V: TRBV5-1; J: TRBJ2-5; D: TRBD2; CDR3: CASRSASGGAWETQYF
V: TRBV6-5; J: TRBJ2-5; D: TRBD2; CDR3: CASKRGRLETQYF
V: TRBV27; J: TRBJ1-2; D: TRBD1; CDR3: CASSFPGGGYTF
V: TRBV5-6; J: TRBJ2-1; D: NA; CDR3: CASSYRGGAYNEQFF